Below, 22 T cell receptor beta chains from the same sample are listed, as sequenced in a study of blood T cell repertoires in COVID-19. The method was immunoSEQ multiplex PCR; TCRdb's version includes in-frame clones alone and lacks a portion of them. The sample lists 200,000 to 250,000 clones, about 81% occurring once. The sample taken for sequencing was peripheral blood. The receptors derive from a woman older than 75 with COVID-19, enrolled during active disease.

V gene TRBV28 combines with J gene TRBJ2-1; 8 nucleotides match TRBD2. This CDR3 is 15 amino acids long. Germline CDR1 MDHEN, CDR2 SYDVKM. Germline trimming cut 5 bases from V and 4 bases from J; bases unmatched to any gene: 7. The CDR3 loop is CASSLTSETYNEQFF. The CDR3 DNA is TGTGCCAGCAGTCTGACTAGCGAGACGTACAATGAGCAGTTCTTC. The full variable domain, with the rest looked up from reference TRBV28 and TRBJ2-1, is DVKVTQSSRYLVKRTGEKVFLECVQDMDHENMFWYRQDPGLGLRLIYFSYDVKMKEKGDIPEGYSVSREKKERFSLILESASTNQTSMYLCASSLTSETYNEQFFGPGTRLTVL.

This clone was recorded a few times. The chain's CDR3 is CASSWAGGDTQYF. The CDR3 DNA reads TGTGCCAGCAGTTGGGCGGGAGGAGATACGCAGTATTTT. The rearrangement uses TRBV7-9 and TRBJ2-3; 8 nucleotides match TRBD2. With V trimmed by 6 bases and J by 5 bases, 4 bases remained unmatched. The CDR3 is 13 residues long. Germline CDR1 and CDR2: SEHNR and FQNEAQ (reference sequence).

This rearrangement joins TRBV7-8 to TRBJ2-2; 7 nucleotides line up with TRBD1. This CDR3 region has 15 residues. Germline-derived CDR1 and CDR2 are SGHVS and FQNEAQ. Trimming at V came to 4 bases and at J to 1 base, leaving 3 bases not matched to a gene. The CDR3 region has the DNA TGTGCCAGCAGCTATGGGACAGAGAACACCGGGGAGCTGTTTTTT. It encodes CASSYGTENTGELFF. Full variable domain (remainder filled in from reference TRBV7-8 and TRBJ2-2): GAGVSQSPRYKVAKRGQDVALRCDPISGHVSLFWYQQALGQGPEFLTYFQNEAQLDKSGLPSDRFFAERPEGSVSTLKIQRTQQEDSAVYLCASSYGTENTGELFFGEGSRLTVL.

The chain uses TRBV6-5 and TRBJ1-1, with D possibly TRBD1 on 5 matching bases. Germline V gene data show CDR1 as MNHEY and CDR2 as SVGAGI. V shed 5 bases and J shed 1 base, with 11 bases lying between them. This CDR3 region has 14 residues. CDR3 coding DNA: TGTGCCAGCAGTCATTCCGGACAGAACACTGAAGCTTTCTTT. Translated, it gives CASSHSGQNTEAFF.

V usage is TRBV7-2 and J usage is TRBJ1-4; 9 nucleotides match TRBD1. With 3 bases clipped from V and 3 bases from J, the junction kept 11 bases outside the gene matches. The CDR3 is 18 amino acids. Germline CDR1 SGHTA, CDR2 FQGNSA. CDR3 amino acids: CASSFRPGQGYPNEKLFF. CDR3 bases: TGTGCCAGCAGCTTTAGGCCGGGACAGGGATACCCTAATGAAAAACTGTTTTTT.

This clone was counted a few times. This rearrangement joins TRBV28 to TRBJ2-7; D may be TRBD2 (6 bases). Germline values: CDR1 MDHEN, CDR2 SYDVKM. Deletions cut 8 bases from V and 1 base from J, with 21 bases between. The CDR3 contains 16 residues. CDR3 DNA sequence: TGTGCCAGCTCCTCTGGAGGGGTGTTATTATCCTACGAGCAGTACTTC. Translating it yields CASSSGGVLLSYEQYF.

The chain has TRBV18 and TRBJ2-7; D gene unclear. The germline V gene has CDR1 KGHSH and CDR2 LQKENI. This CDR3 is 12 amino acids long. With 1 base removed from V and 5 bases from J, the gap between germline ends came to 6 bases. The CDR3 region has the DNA TGTGCCAGCTCACCACGCGGCGACGAGCAGTACTTC. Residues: CASSPRGDEQYF.

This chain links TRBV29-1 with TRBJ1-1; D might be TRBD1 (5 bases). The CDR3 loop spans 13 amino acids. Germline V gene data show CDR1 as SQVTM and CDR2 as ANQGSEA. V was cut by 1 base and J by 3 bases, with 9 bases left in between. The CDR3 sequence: CSVEGARDTEAFF. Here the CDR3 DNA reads TGCAGCGTTGAAGGGGCCAGGGACACTGAAGCTTTCTTT. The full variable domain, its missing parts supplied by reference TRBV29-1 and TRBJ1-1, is SAVISQKPSRDICQRGTSLTIQCQVDSQVTMMFWYRQQPGQSLTLIATANQGSEATYESGFVIDKFPISRPNLTFSTLTVSNMSPEDSSIYLCSVEGARDTEAFFGQGTRLTVV.

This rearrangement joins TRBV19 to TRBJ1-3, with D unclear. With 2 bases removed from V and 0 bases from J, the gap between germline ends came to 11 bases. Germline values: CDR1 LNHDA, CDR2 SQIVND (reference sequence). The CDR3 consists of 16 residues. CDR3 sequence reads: CASSIRGSYSGNTIYF. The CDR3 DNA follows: TGTGCCAGTAGTATAAGAGGGAGTTACTCTGGAAACACCATATATTTT.

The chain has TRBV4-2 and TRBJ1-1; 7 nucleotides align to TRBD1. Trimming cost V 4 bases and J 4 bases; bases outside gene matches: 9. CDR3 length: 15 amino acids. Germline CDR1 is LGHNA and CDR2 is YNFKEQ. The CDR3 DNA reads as TGTGCCAGCAGCCGGGGCCAGGGACAGCTCACTGAAGCTTTCTTT. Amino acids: CASSRGQGQLTEAFF.

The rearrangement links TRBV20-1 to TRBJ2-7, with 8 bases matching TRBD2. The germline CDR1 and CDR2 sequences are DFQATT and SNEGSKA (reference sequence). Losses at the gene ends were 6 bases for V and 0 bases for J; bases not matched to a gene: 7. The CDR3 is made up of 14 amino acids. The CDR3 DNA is TGCAGTGCGAGTAGCGGGGCGAGCTCCTACGAGCAGTACTTC. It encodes CSASSGASSYEQYF.

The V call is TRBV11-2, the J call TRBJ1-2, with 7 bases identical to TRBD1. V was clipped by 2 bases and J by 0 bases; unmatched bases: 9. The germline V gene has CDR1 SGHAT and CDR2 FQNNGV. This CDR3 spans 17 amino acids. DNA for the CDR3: TGTGCCAGCAGCTTAAATCTTGGGACAGTTTCTAACTATGGCTACACCTTC. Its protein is CASSLNLGTVSNYGYTF.

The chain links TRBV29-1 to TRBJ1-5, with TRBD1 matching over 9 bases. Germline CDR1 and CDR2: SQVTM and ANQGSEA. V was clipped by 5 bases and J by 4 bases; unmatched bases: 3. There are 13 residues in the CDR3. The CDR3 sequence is CSVRDRVNQPQHF. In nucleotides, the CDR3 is TGCAGCGTTCGGGACAGGGTTAATCAGCCCCAGCATTTT.

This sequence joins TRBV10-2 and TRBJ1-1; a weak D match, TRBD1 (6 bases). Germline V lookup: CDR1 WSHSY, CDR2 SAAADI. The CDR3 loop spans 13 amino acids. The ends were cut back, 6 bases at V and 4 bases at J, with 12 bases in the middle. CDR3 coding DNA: TGCGCCAGCAGCAGGGGAGGGTCCACTGAAGCTTTCTTT. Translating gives CASSRGGSTEAFF.

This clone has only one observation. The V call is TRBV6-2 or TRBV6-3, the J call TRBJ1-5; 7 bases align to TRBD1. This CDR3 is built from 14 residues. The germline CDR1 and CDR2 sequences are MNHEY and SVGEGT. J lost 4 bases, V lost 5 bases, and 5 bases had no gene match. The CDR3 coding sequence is TGTGCCAGCAGTCGCCGACAGGGTAATCAGCCCCAGCATTTT. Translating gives CASSRRQGNQPQHF.

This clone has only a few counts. The CDR3 here is CASSLRGNYEQYF. The CDR3 DNA reads TGTGCCAGCAGCTTAAGGGGAAACTACGAGCAGTACTTC. This rearrangement joins TRBV7-9 to TRBJ2-7; possibly TRBD1 for D (5 bases). V was cut by 2 bases and J by 3 bases, with 8 bases left in between. The V gene's germline CDR1 is SEHNR and CDR2 FQNEAQ (reference sequence). The CDR3 length is 13 residues.

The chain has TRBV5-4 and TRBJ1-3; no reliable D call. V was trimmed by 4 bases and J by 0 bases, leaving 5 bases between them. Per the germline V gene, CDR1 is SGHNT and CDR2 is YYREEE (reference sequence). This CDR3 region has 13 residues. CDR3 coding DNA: TGTGCCAGCAGCCTAGCCTCTGGAAACACCATATATTTT. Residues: CASSLASGNTIYF. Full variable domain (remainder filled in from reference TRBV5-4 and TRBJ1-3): ETGVTQSPTHLIKTRGQQVTLRCSSQSGHNTVSWYQQALGQGPQFIFQYYREEENGRGNFPPRFSGLQFPNYSSELNVNALELDDSALYLCASSLASGNTIYFGEGSWLTVV.

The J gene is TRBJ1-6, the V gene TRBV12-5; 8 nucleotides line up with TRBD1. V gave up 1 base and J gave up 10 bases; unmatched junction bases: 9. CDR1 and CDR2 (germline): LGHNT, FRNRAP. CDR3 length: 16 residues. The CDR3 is CASGLALTGVGSPLHF. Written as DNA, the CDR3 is TGTGCTAGTGGTTTGGCCTTGACAGGGGTCGGATCACCCCTCCACTTT. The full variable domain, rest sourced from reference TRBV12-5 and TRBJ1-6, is DARVTQTPRHKVTEMGQEVTMRCQPILGHNTVFWYRQTMMQGLELLAYFRNRAPLDDSGMPKDRFSAEMPDATLATLKIQPSEPRDSAVYFCASGLALTGVGSPLHFGNGTRLTVT.

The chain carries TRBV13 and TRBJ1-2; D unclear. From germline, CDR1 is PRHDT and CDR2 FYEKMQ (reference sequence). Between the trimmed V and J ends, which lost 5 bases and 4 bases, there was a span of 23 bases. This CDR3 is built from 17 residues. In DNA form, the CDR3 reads TGTGCCAGCAGCCGATATAACACCAAAAACACAATCTATGGCTACACCTTC. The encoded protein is CASSRYNTKNTIYGYTF.

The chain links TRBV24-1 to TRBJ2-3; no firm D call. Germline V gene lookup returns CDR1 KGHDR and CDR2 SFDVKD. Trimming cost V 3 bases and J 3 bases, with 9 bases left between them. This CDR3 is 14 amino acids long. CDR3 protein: CATSDAARTDTQYF. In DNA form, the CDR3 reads TGTGCCACCAGTGATGCTGCACGGACAGATACGCAGTATTTT.

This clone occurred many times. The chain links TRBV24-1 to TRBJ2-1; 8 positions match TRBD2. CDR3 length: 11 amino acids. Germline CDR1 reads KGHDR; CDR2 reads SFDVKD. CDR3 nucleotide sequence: TGTAGCGCGGGAGGAACGCATGAGCAGTTCTTC. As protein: CSAGGTHEQFF.

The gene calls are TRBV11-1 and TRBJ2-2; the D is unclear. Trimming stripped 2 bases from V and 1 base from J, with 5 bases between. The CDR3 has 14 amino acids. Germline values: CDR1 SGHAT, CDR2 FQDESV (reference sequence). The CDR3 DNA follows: TGTGCCAGCAGCTTATCAGTGAACACCGGGGAGCTGTTTTTT. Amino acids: CASSLSVNTGELFF.